The entry below gives a single T cell receptor beta chain sequence along with its context. Profiled with immunoSEQ multiplex PCR; TCRdb holds only in-frame clones, not every one. The profile shows roughly 200,000 clones, roughly nine tenths of them singletons. This sample stems from a study of blood T cell repertoires in COVID-19. Turning to the study itself: Symptom resolution, clearance, or two negative PCRs marked donors in Cohort 3 as recovered. PBMCs, B-cell-depleted T cells, or T cells were the source of the cDNA or gDNA that made up the material.

This receptor was identified in a woman aged 45-65 years in a cohort exposed to, infected with or recovered from COVID-19 (not recorded which). Sequenced: PBMCs or T cells enriched from blood (not recorded which).

CDR3 DNA sequence: TGTGCCTGGAGTGTCATCGGGGGATGGGAGACCCAGTACTTC. Residues: CAWSVIGGWETQYF. The V and J genes are TRBV30 and TRBJ2-5; D possibly corresponds to TRBD2 (6 bases). The CDR3 runs 14 residues. The germline CDR1 and CDR2 sequences are GTSNPN and SVGIG (reference sequence). V lost 0 bases, J lost 5 bases, and 13 bases lay in between.